This TCR beta chain was recorded in a study of shared clonotypes between healthy human individuals. Study background: Those who served as donors were two women and a few men between the ages of 18 and 49.

About this clone itself: Its antigen is unknown.

Only in-frame clones appear in the TCRdb table, and some are missing; sequencing was by immunoSEQ multiplex PCR. The repertoire holds around 1.1 million clones, with around 82% as singletons. Per germline, CDR1 GTSNPN and CDR2 SVGIG (reference sequence). With 3 bases removed from V and 0 bases from J, the gap between germline ends came to 9 bases. This CDR3 is 14 amino acids long. The study's findings and limits: Shared clonotypes: about 4.6% naive CD4, roughly 4% naive CD8, around 2.2% memory CD4, approximately 0.37% memory CD8. Relative to clonotypes present in all four donors, those not shared had lower generation probabilities. Depth was large, yet rarefaction showed that sorted-subset sequencing was incomplete.

The clonotype originates from a man younger than 30 in good health. Some clones in this sample may be carry-over from other donors' samples. What was sequenced was memory CD4+ T cells from PBMCs. Subset specified: CD45RA-negative fraction. The V gene is TRBV30, the J gene TRBJ2-4; no reliable D call. CDR3 in amino acids: CAWSLTVAKNIQYF. The CDR3 DNA is TGTGCCTGGAGCCTCACAGTAGCCAAAAACATTCAGTACTTC.